The 11 T cell receptor beta chains below come from one sample, sequenced in a study of cytomegalovirus exposure and HLA in healthy donors. 13 Jbeta primers and 60 Vbeta primers were used for the PCR. The data were produced by immunoSEQ multiplex PCR, yet TCRdb's version contains in-frame clones alone and is incomplete. This table holds about 90,000 clones, roughly four fifths found once. Specimen: PBMCs. These receptors were obtained from a man aged 30 to 45 in good health and CMV-seronegative.

The genes are TRBV28 and TRBJ2-7; TRBD2 matches at 12 bases. The CDR3 contains 17 residues. V lost 5 bases, J lost 2 bases, and 10 bases stayed unmatched. CDR1 and CDR2 (germline): MDHEN, SYDVKM. DNA for the CDR3: TGTGCCAGCAGTCCCGGGACTAGCGGGCGGAGAACCTACGAGCAGTACGTC. The encoded protein is CASSPGTSGRRTYEQYV.

This clone was found a few times. The genes are TRBV5-1 and TRBJ2-7, with D hard to call. The CDR3 has 13 residues. V lost 4 bases and J lost 0, with 8 bases in between. CDR1 and CDR2 from the germline V gene are SGHRS and YFSETQ. CDR3 sequence reads: CASSEAVSYEQYF. The CDR3 coding sequence is TGCGCCAGCAGCGAGGCGGTCTCCTACGAGCAGTACTTC.

This clone appeared once. This chain links TRBV10-3 with TRBJ2-7; weak D call: TRBD1 (7 bases). CDR3 size: 17 residues. CDR1 ENHRY and CDR2 SYGVKD come from the germline V gene. With 2 bases removed from V and 5 bases from J, the gap between germline ends came to 22 bases. Written as DNA, the CDR3 is TGTGCCATCAGTGAGACCACGGGAGCTGAGGGGGCCCACGAGCAGTACGTC. Protein sequence: CAISETTGAEGAHEQYV.

In this sample, this clone turned up a few times. Other nucleotide sequences from this sample produce the same CDR3. The V call is TRBV7-2, the J call TRBJ2-2, with 8 bases identical to TRBD1. In germline, CDR1 is SGHTA, CDR2 FQGNSA. The CDR3 runs to 17 residues. Trimming removed 2 bases from V and 2 bases from J; junction bases left unmatched: 7. The CDR3 sequence: CASSLNPGQGNTGELFF. CDR3 nucleotides: TGTGCCAGCAGCTTAAACCCCGGACAGGGTAACACCGGGGAGCTGTTTTTT.

CDR3 sequence reads: CASSQGTGNNQPQHF. DNA for the CDR3: TGTGCCAGCAGCCAAGGGACAGGGAACAATCAGCCCCAGCATTTT. The chain couples TRBV7-8 to TRBJ1-5; 9 bases line up with TRBD1. Germline values: CDR1 SGHVS, CDR2 FQNEAQ. V trimming: 5 bases; J trimming: 3 bases; junction bases outside the gene matches: 5. The CDR3 loop spans 15 amino acids.

The rearrangement joins TRBV5-5 to TRBJ2-5; 15 bases fit TRBD2. From germline, CDR1 is SGHKS and CDR2 YYEKEE (reference sequence). The CDR3 contains 16 residues. V trimming: 4 bases; J trimming: 2 bases; junction bases outside the gene matches: 3. CDR3 amino acids: CASSLGLAGGQETQYF. The CDR3 nucleotides are TGTGCCAGCAGCCTTGGACTAGCGGGAGGGCAAGAGACCCAGTACTTC.

This chain links TRBV13 with TRBJ2-1; 9 bases fit TRBD2. Germline CDR1 PRHDT, CDR2 FYEKMQ (reference sequence). The CDR3 length is 15 residues. With V trimmed by 5 bases and J by 12 bases, 14 bases remained unmatched. The CDR3 sequence: CASSPLGIAGVGQFF. The CDR3 DNA sequence: TGTGCCAGCAGCCCCCTCGGAATAGCGGGAGTTGGGCAGTTCTTC.

This rearrangement joins TRBV28 to TRBJ2-2; tentatively, D is TRBD1 (5 bases). This CDR3 is built from 17 residues. Germline CDR1 MDHEN, CDR2 SYDVKM. The V end was cut by 5 bases, the J end by 1 base, with 17 bases between. The CDR3 loop reads CASSGRRQILNTGELFF. CDR3 DNA: TGTGCCAGCAGTGGCCGACGACAGATATTGAACACCGGGGAGCTGTTTTTT.

This rearrangement joins TRBV7-9 to TRBJ2-1; 7 bases align to TRBD1. Per germline, CDR1 SEHNR and CDR2 FQNEAQ (reference sequence). V shed 4 bases and J 4 bases; nucleotides not matched to a gene: 7. The length of the CDR3 is 15 residues. This CDR3 is CASSSYRGEYNEQFF. As DNA, the CDR3 is TGTGCCAGCAGCTCCTACAGGGGAGAGTACAATGAGCAGTTCTTC.

This chain links TRBV11-1 with TRBJ2-3; 8 nucleotides match TRBD1. Germline values: CDR1 SGHAT, CDR2 FQDESV (reference sequence). V was pared by 5 bases and J by 6 bases, with 19 bases of the junction left unmatched. This CDR3 is built from 18 residues. The CDR3 region has the DNA TGTGCCAGCAGCCCAATTATGGGGCACAGGGGGAGTTCGGATACGCAGTATTTT. Protein sequence: CASSPIMGHRGSSDTQYF.

Here the CDR3 DNA reads TGTGCCAGCGCAGGGGTCTTAGTCCCAGATACGCAGTATTTT. Its translation: CASAGVLVPDTQYF. The chain combines TRBV6-6 with TRBJ2-3, with D possibly matching TRBD1 (6 bases). The V and J ends lost 8 bases and 4 bases respectively, with 16 bases between them. Germline V gene lookup returns CDR1 MNHNY and CDR2 SVGAGI (reference sequence). The CDR3 length is 14 residues.